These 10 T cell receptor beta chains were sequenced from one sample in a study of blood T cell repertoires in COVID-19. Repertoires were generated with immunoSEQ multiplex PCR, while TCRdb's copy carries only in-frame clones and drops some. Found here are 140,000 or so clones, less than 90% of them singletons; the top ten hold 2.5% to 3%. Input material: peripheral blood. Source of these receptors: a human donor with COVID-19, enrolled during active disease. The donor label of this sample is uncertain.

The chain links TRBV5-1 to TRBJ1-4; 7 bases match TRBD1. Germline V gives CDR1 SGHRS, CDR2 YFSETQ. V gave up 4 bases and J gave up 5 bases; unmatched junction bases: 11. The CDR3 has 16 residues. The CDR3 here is CASSTSPGQLNEKLFF. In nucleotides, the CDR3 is TGCGCCAGCAGCACATCTCCGGGACAGTTAAATGAAAAACTGTTTTTT. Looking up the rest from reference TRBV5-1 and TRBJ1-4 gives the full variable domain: KAGVTQTPRYLIKTRGQQVTLSCSPISGHRSVSWYQQTPGQGLQFLFEYFSETQRNKGNFPGRFSGRQFSNSRSEMNVSTLELGDSALYLCASSTSPGQLNEKLFFGSGTQLSVL.

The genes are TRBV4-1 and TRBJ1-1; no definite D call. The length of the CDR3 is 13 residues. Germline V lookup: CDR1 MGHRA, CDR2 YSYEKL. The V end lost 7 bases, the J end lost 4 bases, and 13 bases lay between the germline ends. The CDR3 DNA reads TGCGCCAGCACCGAACCGTTTAGCACTGAAGCTTTCTTT. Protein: CASTEPFSTEAFF.

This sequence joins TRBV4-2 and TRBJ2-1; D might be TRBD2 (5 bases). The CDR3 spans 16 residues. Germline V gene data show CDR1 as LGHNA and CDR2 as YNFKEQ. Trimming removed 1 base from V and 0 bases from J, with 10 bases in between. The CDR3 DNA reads TGTGCCAGCAGCCAAGGTGGGGAGTTCTCCTACAATGAGCAGTTCTTC. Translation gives CASSQGGEFSYNEQFF.

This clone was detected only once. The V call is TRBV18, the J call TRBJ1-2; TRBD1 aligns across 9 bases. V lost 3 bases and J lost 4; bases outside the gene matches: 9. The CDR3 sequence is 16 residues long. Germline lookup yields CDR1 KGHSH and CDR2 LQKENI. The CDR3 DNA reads TGTGCCAGCTCACCGGAGATGACAGGGGGAATCTATGGCTACACCTTC. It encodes CASSPEMTGGIYGYTF. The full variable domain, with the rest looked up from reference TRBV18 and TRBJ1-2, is NAGVMQNPRHLVRRRGQEARLRCSPMKGHSHVYWYRQLPEEGLKFMVYLQKENIIDESGMPKERFSAEFPKEGPSILRIQQVVRGDSAAYFCASSPEMTGGIYGYTFGSGTRLTVV.

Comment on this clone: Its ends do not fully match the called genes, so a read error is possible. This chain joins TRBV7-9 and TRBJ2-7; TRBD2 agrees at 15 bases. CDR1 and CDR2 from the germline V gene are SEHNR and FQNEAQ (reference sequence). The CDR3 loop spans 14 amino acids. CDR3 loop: CASSLGTSGGTVHF. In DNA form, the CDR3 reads TGTGCCAGCAGCCTCGGGACTAGCGGGGGGACCGTTCACTTC.

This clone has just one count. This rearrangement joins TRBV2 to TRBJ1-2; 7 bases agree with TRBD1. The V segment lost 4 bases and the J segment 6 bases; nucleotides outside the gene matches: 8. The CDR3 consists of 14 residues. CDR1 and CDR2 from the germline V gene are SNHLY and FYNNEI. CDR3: CASSVRGRSNGYTF. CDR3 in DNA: TGTGCCAGCAGTGTTAGGGGGCGCTCGAATGGCTACACCTTC.

CDR3 coding DNA: TGTGCCAGCAGCTCACTAGCGAGCGGGGGCAATGAGCAGTTCTTC. Translation: CASSSLASGGNEQFF. The rearrangement links TRBV7-9 to TRBJ2-1, with 8 bases that match TRBD2. CDR3 length: 15 residues. Germline V lookup: CDR1 SEHNR, CDR2 FQNEAQ (reference sequence). Germline trimming cut 4 bases from V and 6 bases from J; bases unmatched to any gene: 8.

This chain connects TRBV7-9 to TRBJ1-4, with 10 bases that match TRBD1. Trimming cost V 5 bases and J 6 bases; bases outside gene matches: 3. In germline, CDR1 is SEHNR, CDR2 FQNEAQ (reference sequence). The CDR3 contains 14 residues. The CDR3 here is CASSTTGGDEKLFF. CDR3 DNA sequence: TGTGCCAGCAGCACGACAGGGGGCGATGAAAAACTGTTTTTT.

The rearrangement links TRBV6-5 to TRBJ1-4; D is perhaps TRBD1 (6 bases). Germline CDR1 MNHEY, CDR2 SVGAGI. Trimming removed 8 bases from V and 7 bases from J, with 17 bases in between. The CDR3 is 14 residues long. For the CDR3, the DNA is TGTGCCAGCCGGGGGGCAGGGTTAGCTGAAAAACTGTTTTTT. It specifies CASRGAGLAEKLFF.

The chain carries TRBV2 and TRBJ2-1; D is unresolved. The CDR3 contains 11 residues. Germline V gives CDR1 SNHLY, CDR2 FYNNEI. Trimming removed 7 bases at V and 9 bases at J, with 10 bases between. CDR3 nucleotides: TGTGCCAGCACCCTAGGTGGTGAGCAGTTCTTC. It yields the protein CASTLGGEQFF. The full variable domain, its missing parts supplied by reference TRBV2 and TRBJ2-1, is EPEVTQTPSHQVTQMGQEVILRCVPISNHLYFYWYRQILGQKVEFLVSFYNNEISEKSEIFDDQFSVERPDGSNFTLKIRSTKLEDSAMYFCASTLGGEQFFGPGTRLTVL.